Following are 10 T cell receptor beta chains from one sample sequenced in a study of shared T cell receptors in the human thymus. Assay used: immunoSEQ multiplex PCR; TCRdb lists only in-frame clones, some missing. The sample includes hundreds of thousands of clones, around 87% seen only once; the top ten take 0.009% to 0.0095%. The same data also contributed to another study, on human thymus T cells.

Sequencing was carried out using thymocytes. Every receptor here comes from a boy under two years old with a congenital heart defect.

The chain has TRBV5-6 and TRBJ2-5, with unresolved D. CDR1 is SGHDT and CDR2 is YYEEEE in the germline V gene. The CDR3 totals 13 residues. V was pared by 2 bases and J by 4 bases, with 9 bases between. The CDR3 sequence is CASSLTVRETQYF. DNA for the CDR3: TGTGCCAGCAGCTTAACAGTGAGAGAGACCCAGTACTTC.

J is TRBJ1-4 and V is TRBV5-6, with 8 nucleotides matching TRBD1. After removal of 4 bases from V and 7 bases from J, the junction contained 9 bases not matched to a gene. The CDR3 length is 15 residues. CDR1 and CDR2 from the germline V gene are SGHDT and YYEEEE. In nucleotides, the CDR3 is TGTGCCAGCAGCGGTGACAGGGGTGTTAGTGAAAAACTGTTTTTT. Translated: CASSGDRGVSEKLFF.

The chain carries TRBV19 and TRBJ2-3; D remains ambiguous. The length of the CDR3 is 15 residues. CDR1 is LNHDA, CDR2 SQIVND, per germline (reference sequence). Trimming removed 2 bases at V and 1 base at J, with 10 bases between. CDR3 nucleotide sequence: TGTGCCAGTAGTATAAATTTACTCCGCACAGATACGCAGTATTTT. Translation gives CASSINLLRTDTQYF.

V and J are TRBV28 and TRBJ2-7; D possibly corresponds to TRBD1 (6 bases). The V gene lost 0 bases and the J gene lost 2 bases, with 14 bases spanning the gap. Germline CDR1 and CDR2: MDHEN and SYDVKM. This CDR3 is built from 16 residues. The CDR3 loop reads CASSLWGQGTTYEQYF. CDR3 in DNA: TGTGCCAGCAGTTTATGGGGGCAGGGGACAACCTACGAGCAGTACTTC. The variable domain in full, with the rest retrieved from reference TRBV28 and TRBJ2-7, is DVKVTQSSRYLVKRTGEKVFLECVQDMDHENMFWYRQDPGLGLRLIYFSYDVKMKEKGDIPEGYSVSREKKERFSLILESASTNQTSMYLCASSLWGQGTTYEQYFGPGTRLTVT.

The chain links TRBV27 to TRBJ1-5, with TRBD1 matching 9 bases. V trimming: 5 bases; J trimming: 2 bases; junction bases outside the gene matches: 19. Germline-derived CDR1 and CDR2 are MNHEY and SMNVEV (reference sequence). There are 20 residues in the CDR3. CDR3 coding DNA: TGTGCCAGCAGTCCCCTTGGGGACAGGGTTCGAACGAATGGCAATCAGCCCCAGCATTTT. It encodes CASSPLGDRVRTNGNQPQHF.

The chain's CDR3 is CASSARQGGGYTF. The CDR3, as DNA: TGTGCCAGCAGCGCAAGACAGGGTGGAGGCTACACCTTC. The genes are TRBV7-2 and TRBJ1-2; 7 positions agree with TRBD1. The V segment lost 5 bases and the J segment 8 bases; nucleotides outside the gene matches: 8. The CDR3 sequence is 13 residues long. Germline assignment: CDR1 SGHTA and CDR2 FQGNSA.

The chain recombines TRBV7-9 with TRBJ1-5, with D perhaps TRBD1 (6 bases). Germline CDR1 and CDR2: SEHNR and FQNEAQ (reference sequence). The length of the CDR3 is 15 residues. The V gene lost 4 bases and the J gene lost 6 bases, with 16 bases spanning the gap. The CDR3 bases are TGTGCCAGCAGCTACGGGGGGCACCTCAGTCAGCCCCAGCATTTT. This gives the protein CASSYGGHLSQPQHF.

The rearrangement joins TRBV2 to TRBJ2-5, with D possibly being TRBD1 or TRBD2 (9 bases each). This CDR3 has 15 residues. Germline values: CDR1 SNHLY, CDR2 FYNNEI. V was trimmed by 6 bases and J by 4 bases, leaving 18 bases between them. For the CDR3, the DNA is TGTGCCAGCAGACAGGGGGCAGCGGGAGGAGAGACCCAGTACTTC. Its translation is CASRQGAAGGETQYF.

This clone has only one observation. The V gene is TRBV15, the J gene TRBJ2-3; 9 positions agree with TRBD2. CDR3 length equals 19 residues. Germline V gene lookup returns CDR1 LNHNV and CDR2 YYDKDF (reference sequence). Trimming at V came to 0 bases and at J to 6 bases, leaving 16 bases not matched to a gene. The CDR3 DNA reads as TGTGCCACCAGCAGAGATTATAGACTAGCGGAACGACCCCGGGATACGCAGTATTTT. The encoded protein is CATSRDYRLAERPRDTQYF.

For the CDR3, the DNA is TGTGCCAGCAGCCCGGACAGGGTACTTAATCAGCCCCAGCATTTT. Translated, it gives CASSPDRVLNQPQHF. The chain is built from TRBV2 and TRBJ1-5, with 8 bases fitting TRBD1. There are 15 residues in the CDR3. Per germline, CDR1 SNHLY and CDR2 FYNNEI. V gave up 6 bases and J gave up 4 bases; unmatched junction bases: 8.